These 20 T cell receptor beta chains originate from one sample sequenced in a study of T cell responses to AZD1222 COVID-19 vaccine (dated by TCRdb to the early 2020s). The time point label on this specimen signifies: baseline before first vaccination. The method behind the library was the immunoSEQ multiplex PCR assay. TCRdb carries this immuneACCESS record with in-frame sequences only. Its versions omit some clonotypes, under half of them owing to an unresolved V gene in the studies checked, with the rest unexplained. This sample gives fewer than 90,000 clones in total; about 88% of them show up just once. The leading ten clones occupy roughly 10% of the sample. The source material was peripheral blood, sampled on day 0 of AZD1222 vaccination. The receptors were sampled from an adult in good health.

The chain has TRBV7-9 and TRBJ1-1, with 10 positions matching TRBD1. This CDR3 contains 16 residues. Germline CDR1 SEHNR, CDR2 FQNEAQ (reference sequence). V dropped 1 base and J dropped 3; count of bases not matched to a gene: 5. CDR3 sequence: CASSLGDRGRHTEAFF. The DNA for the CDR3 is TGTGCCAGCAGCTTAGGGGACAGGGGAAGGCACACTGAAGCTTTCTTT.

In its sample, this clone was seen a few times. The chain employs TRBV2 and TRBJ1-5; D is undetermined. Germline values: CDR1 SNHLY, CDR2 FYNNEI. V lost 6 bases and J 7 bases, leaving 10 bases between the germline ends. The CDR3 length is 12 residues. The DNA of the CDR3 is TGTGCCAGCAGCCTTCGTGGCCAGCCCCAGCATTTT. Translated, it gives CASSLRGQPQHF.

CDR3 bases: TGTGCCAGCACGACCAGGACGTTTCTGAATGAAGCTTTCTTT. It translates to CASTTRTFLNEAFF. The chain links TRBV6-5 to TRBJ1-1, with D uncertain. The CDR3 length is 14 residues. Deletions cut 7 bases from V and 7 bases from J, with 19 bases between. The germline CDR1 and CDR2 sequences are MNHEY and SVGAGI.

This sequence joins TRBV18 and TRBJ1-3; tentatively, D is TRBD1 (6 bases). The V end was cut by 1 base, the J end by 2 bases, with 15 bases between. The CDR3 sequence is 17 residues long. Germline loops: CDR1 KGHSH, CDR2 LQKENI. CDR3 nucleotides: TGTGCCAGCTCACCACGGATACACAGGGACACTGGAAACACCATATATTTT. Translating gives CASSPRIHRDTGNTIYF.

The CDR3 bases are TGTGCCAGCAGCAAAGCAGGAGAACCGGGCTCACCCCTCCACTTT. Its protein is CASSKAGEPGSPLHF. The chain employs TRBV21-1 and TRBJ1-6. TRBV21-1 is a pseudogene segment. The CDR3 is 15 amino acids.

The V gene is TRBV20-1, the J gene TRBJ1-5; maybe TRBD1 (6 bases). The CDR3 sequence is 14 residues long. CDR1 DFQATT and CDR2 SNEGSKA come from the germline V gene (reference sequence). The V end lost 3 bases, the J end lost 7 bases, and 16 bases lay between the germline ends. In nucleotides, the CDR3 is TGCAGTGCTAGTGTCGTAGGGGGGAGGCAGCCCCAGCATTTT. Residues: CSASVVGGRQPQHF.

The chain combines TRBV7-8 with TRBJ2-5, with 9 bases identical to TRBD1. This CDR3 is 16 amino acids long. The J segment lost 5 bases and the V segment lost 4 bases, leaving 11 bases of the junction unmatched. Germline-derived CDR1 and CDR2 are SGHVS and FQNEAQ. The CDR3 reads CASSSSRLTGGETQYF. Here the CDR3 DNA reads TGTGCCAGCAGCTCGAGCCGTCTGACAGGGGGGGAGACCCAGTACTTC.

The chain carries TRBV4-1 and TRBJ1-3, with D possibly matching TRBD1 (6 bases). The length of the CDR3 is 17 residues. V was cut by 4 bases and J by 8 bases, with 24 bases left in between. The germline gives CDR1 MGHRA, CDR2 YSYEKL. Here the CDR3 DNA reads TGCGCCAGCAGCCTAAGAAGCACCGGGACAAGGCCCTACACCATATATTTT. Translation: CASSLRSTGTRPYTIYF.

The V and J genes are TRBV19 and TRBJ2-5, with D unclear. The V gene's germline CDR1 is LNHDA and CDR2 SQIVND (reference sequence). This CDR3 has 13 amino acids. V lost 11 bases and J 1 base, leaving 14 bases between the germline ends. The CDR3, as DNA: TGTGCCTCCAGGTGGGCCTTCCAAGAGACCCAGTACTTC. Protein product: CASRWAFQETQYF.

The rearrangement uses TRBV7-9 and TRBJ2-1; D is ambiguous. The V gene lost 5 bases and the J gene lost 4 bases, with 3 bases spanning the gap. Per the germline V gene, CDR1 is SEHNR and CDR2 is FQNEAQ (reference sequence). This CDR3 region has 11 residues. The CDR3 loop is CASSAYNEQFF. The CDR3 DNA reads as TGTGCCAGCAGCGCGTACAATGAGCAGTTCTTC.

The chain employs TRBV6-5 and TRBJ1-1; D is possibly TRBD1 (5 bases). Deletions cut 5 bases from V and 4 bases from J, with 17 bases between. CDR1 and CDR2 (germline): MNHEY, SVGAGI. The CDR3 covers 15 residues. The CDR3 loop reads CASSTTGGTGTEAFF. For the CDR3, the DNA is TGTGCCAGCAGTACCACGGGAGGTACAGGCACTGAAGCTTTCTTT.

DNA for the CDR3: TGTGCCAGCAGTGATAGCGGGTATATGAAAGAGACCCAGTACTTC. It specifies CASSDSGYMKETQYF. This chain connects TRBV2 to TRBJ2-5; 7 positions match TRBD2. The trim removed 3 bases at V and 3 bases at J, leaving 7 bases unmatched. CDR3 length: 15 amino acids. The germline V gene has CDR1 SNHLY and CDR2 FYNNEI. Together with reference TRBV2 and TRBJ2-5, the CDR3 gives the full variable domain: EPEVTQTPSHQVTQMGQEVILRCVPISNHLYFYWYRQILGQKVEFLVSFYNNEISEKSEIFDDQFSVERPDGSNFTLKIRSTKLEDSAMYFCASSDSGYMKETQYFGPGTRLLVL.

The sample holds one count of this clone. The chain has TRBV19 and TRBJ2-5; no definite D call. Germline values: CDR1 LNHDA, CDR2 SQIVND (reference sequence). This CDR3 contains 11 residues. V lost 3 bases, J lost 4 bases, and 3 bases lay in between. Here the CDR3 reads CASSMGETQYF. Written as DNA, the CDR3 is TGTGCCAGTAGTATGGGAGAGACCCAGTACTTC.

This clone was detected only a few times. This chain connects TRBV5-6 to TRBJ2-7; D gene uncertain. The germline V gene has CDR1 SGHDT and CDR2 YYEEEE. The ends were cut back, 3 bases at V and 1 base at J, with 8 bases in the middle. This CDR3 comprises 13 residues. CDR3 residues: CASSSSRSYEQYF. For the CDR3, the DNA is TGTGCCAGCAGCTCGAGCAGGTCCTACGAGCAGTACTTC.

This clone was seen only once. The chain carries TRBV29-1 and TRBJ1-1; 10 bases agree with TRBD1. Germline V CDR1 and CDR2: SQVTM, ANQGSEA. With 7 bases clipped from V and 4 bases from J, the junction kept 9 bases outside the gene matches. The CDR3 runs 14 residues. CDR3 amino acids: CSGRQGAASTEAFF. The CDR3 nucleotides read TGCAGCGGAAGACAGGGGGCGGCGAGCACTGAAGCTTTCTTT.

There are a few counts of this clone. The chain combines TRBV7-7 with TRBJ2-2; D unresolved. Per germline, CDR1 SSHAT and CDR2 FNYEAQ (reference sequence). The CDR3 length is 12 residues. Trimming pared 4 bases from V and 6 bases from J, leaving 6 bases between. CDR3 amino acids: CASSSLAGELFF. The CDR3 DNA reads TGTGCCAGCAGCTCCCTGGCCGGGGAGCTGTTTTTT.

This chain joins TRBV3-1 (or the pseudogene TRBV3-2) and TRBJ2-1; D not certain. The CDR3 has 13 residues. V lost 1 base, J lost 2 bases, and 3 bases lay in between. CDR1 and CDR2 from the germline V gene are LGHDT and YNNKEL (reference sequence). CDR3 protein: CASSQVPYNEQFF. In DNA, the CDR3 is TGTGCCAGCAGCCAAGTACCCTACAATGAGCAGTTCTTC.

The rearrangement uses TRBV7-9 and TRBJ2-1, with D possibly being TRBD1 or TRBD2 (5 bases each). Trimming stripped 4 bases from V and 0 bases from J, with 13 bases between. The germline gives CDR1 SEHNR, CDR2 FQNEAQ (reference sequence). This CDR3 region has 16 residues. CDR3 nucleotides: TGTGCCAGCAGCTCGATACCAGGGAGCTCCTACAATGAGCAGTTCTTC. Translating it yields CASSSIPGSSYNEQFF. The full variable domain, with the rest looked up from reference TRBV7-9 and TRBJ2-1, is DTGVSQNPRHKITKRGQNVTFRCDPISEHNRLYWYRQTLGQGPEFLTYFQNEAQLEKSRLLSDRFSAERPKGSFSTLEIQRTEQGDSAMYLCASSSIPGSSYNEQFFGPGTRLTVL.

The rearrangement links TRBV18 to TRBJ2-5; TRBD2 matches at 7 bases. The V gene's germline CDR1 is KGHSH and CDR2 LQKENI. This CDR3 is 15 amino acids long. After removal of 3 bases from V and 3 bases from J, the junction contained 7 bases not matched to a gene. CDR3 in amino acids: CASSPEVGGKETQYF. The DNA for the CDR3 is TGTGCCAGCTCACCTGAGGTCGGGGGGAAAGAGACCCAGTACTTC.

The rearrangement links TRBV19 to TRBJ1-2; perhaps TRBD1 as D (6 bases). V lost 3 bases, J lost 4 bases, and 12 bases lay in between. The CDR3 is made up of 14 amino acids. Germline V gives CDR1 LNHDA, CDR2 SQIVND (reference sequence). The CDR3 loop is CASSIDARGYGYTF. CDR3 sequence (DNA): TGTGCCAGTAGTATCGACGCCAGGGGCTATGGCTACACCTTC.